The clone carrying this T cell receptor (beta chain) was seen just once. The antigen remains undetermined. The data were taken from a study of OX40 agonist ivuxolimab in advanced cancers. Study-level information: Clinicians treated patients with ivuxolimab, an agonistic anti-OX40 (CD134) antibody. Hepatocellular carcinoma, melanoma, renal cell or head and neck cancer affected the dose-escalation patients.

Clones were read by immunoSEQ multiplex PCR, and TCRdb kept only the in-frame ones, dropping some. The data show about 80,000 clones, roughly nine tenths seen once. Study-level findings and limits: The CD4+ and CD8+ T cells in the blood had expanded clonally by week 6 at 0.1 to 3.0 mg/kg. Expanded clones belonging to CD8+ T cells outnumbered, on average, those of CD4+.

This CDR3 contains 11 residues. CDR1 and CDR2 from the germline V gene are MDHEN and SYDVKM. The V end was cut by 7 bases, the J end by 5 bases, with 8 bases between. The V and J genes are TRBV28 and TRBJ2-5; a weak D match, TRBD2 (5 bases). The sample in question was CD4+ or CD8+ T cells sorted from blood, obtained in a trial of the OX40 agonist ivuxolimab. The receptor was derived from an adult with an advanced solid tumor such as melanoma, head and neck, liver or kidney cancer. CDR3 nucleotides: TGTGCCAGCATCGGGGAGGAGACCCAGTACTTC. The encoded protein is CASIGEETQYF.